A selection of T cell receptor beta chains follows, all from one sample in a study of blood T cell repertoires in COVID-19. Repertoires were generated with immunoSEQ multiplex PCR, while TCRdb's copy carries only in-frame clones and drops some. The sample lists approximately 100,000 clones; 80% to 90% were seen once. Sequences were obtained from peripheral blood. The origin of the receptors is a human donor in a cohort sampled during active COVID-19. Both conserved end residues are part of each CDR3. The order of the fields is CDR3 DNA, CDR3 protein, clone size, J gene, D gene, V gene. A D gene is named only where the DNA matches it firmly. Clone size, where shown, is once, few, many, or a class for clones that have expanded.

cdr3_nt: TGTGCCAGTAGGCGACAGGGATCCTACAATGAGCAGTTCTTC
cdr3_aa: CASRRQGSYNEQFF
clone_size: .
j_call: TRBJ2-1
d_call: TRBD1
v_call: TRBV19

cdr3_nt: TGTGCCAGCAGCCCCAGCCCCCGACTAGCGGGAGTCTACGAGCAGTACTTC
cdr3_aa: CASSPSPRLAGVYEQYF
clone_size: few
j_call: TRBJ2-7
d_call: TRBD2
v_call: TRBV3-1/TRBV3-2

cdr3_nt: TGTGCCAGTATCGCTCGGACTAATCCGTTGGGGAATGAGCAGTTCTTC
cdr3_aa: CASIARTNPLGNEQFF
clone_size: .
j_call: TRBJ2-1
d_call: .
v_call: TRBV19

cdr3_nt: TGTGCCACCGCGACAGCCCTCACAGATACGCAGTATTTT
cdr3_aa: CATATALTDTQYF
clone_size: .
j_call: TRBJ2-3
d_call: .
v_call: TRBV24-1

cdr3_nt: TGTGCCAGCACAGGCTTATACTCCTACAATGAGCAGTTCTTC
cdr3_aa: CASTGLYSYNEQFF
clone_size: .
j_call: TRBJ2-1
d_call: .
v_call: TRBV6-5

cdr3_nt: TGTGCCATCAGTGAGCCGAGGGCTACATCAGGTGGAACCCAGTACTTC
cdr3_aa: CAISEPRATSGGTQYF
clone_size: .
j_call: TRBJ2-5
d_call: .
v_call: TRBV10-3

cdr3_nt: TGCGCCAGCATCCCCAGACAGGGACGCAGCACAGATACGCAGTATTTT
cdr3_aa: CASIPRQGRSTDTQYF
clone_size: .
j_call: TRBJ2-3
d_call: TRBD1
v_call: TRBV10-2

cdr3_nt: TGTGCCAGCAGCTTGTCACCTAGGGGCTACACCTTC
cdr3_aa: CASSLSPRGYTF
clone_size: .
j_call: TRBJ1-2
d_call: .
v_call: TRBV5-8

cdr3_nt: TGTGCCAGCAGCCAAGGCCCCGGACAGGGGCAAGAGACCCAGTACTTC
cdr3_aa: CASSQGPGQGQETQYF
clone_size: .
j_call: TRBJ2-5
d_call: TRBD1
v_call: TRBV3-1/TRBV3-2

cdr3_nt: TGTGCCAGCAGCGGGGGGGACAGGGGAAATCAGCCCCAGCATTTT
cdr3_aa: CASSGGDRGNQPQHF
clone_size: .
j_call: TRBJ1-5
d_call: TRBD1
v_call: TRBV11-2

cdr3_nt: TGTGCCAGTACAGGGAACACTGAAGCTTTCTTT
cdr3_aa: CASTGNTEAFF
clone_size: many
j_call: TRBJ1-1
d_call: .
v_call: TRBV19

cdr3_nt: TGTGCCACCAGTGATTTCGGACGAGGGGGCCAGGGGGCAGGCTACACCTTC
cdr3_aa: CATSDFGRGGQGAGYTF
clone_size: .
j_call: TRBJ1-2
d_call: TRBD1
v_call: TRBV24-1

cdr3_nt: TGTGCCAGCTCACGGGGACAAATCTATGGCTACACCTTC
cdr3_aa: CASSRGQIYGYTF
clone_size: .
j_call: TRBJ1-2
d_call: .
v_call: TRBV18

cdr3_nt: TGTGCCAGCAGCTTGACAGGGGAGCACACCGGGGAGCTGTTTTTT
cdr3_aa: CASSLTGEHTGELFF
clone_size: medium-sized
j_call: TRBJ2-2
d_call: TRBD1
v_call: TRBV7-9

cdr3_nt: TGTGCCAGCAGCCAAAGCGGCCCCTACAATGAGCAGTTCTTC
cdr3_aa: CASSQSGPYNEQFF
clone_size: few
j_call: TRBJ2-1
d_call: .
v_call: TRBV3-1/TRBV3-2

cdr3_nt: TGTGCCAGCAACCTTTGGGGGGGTGATGAGACCCAGTACTTC
cdr3_aa: CASNLWGGDETQYF
clone_size: .
j_call: TRBJ2-5
d_call: TRBD2
v_call: TRBV9

cdr3_nt: TGTGCCAGCAGATTAAATAGCAATCAGCCCCAGCATTTT
cdr3_aa: CASRLNSNQPQHF
clone_size: .
j_call: TRBJ1-5
d_call: .
v_call: TRBV6-5

cdr3_nt: TGTGCCAGCAGTAGGGGACAGGTGGGGGAGACCCAGTACTTC
cdr3_aa: CASSRGQVGETQYF
clone_size: .
j_call: TRBJ2-5
d_call: TRBD1
v_call: TRBV2

cdr3_nt: TGTGCCTGGAGCAGGGACACCCAGAACACTGAAGCTTTCTTT
cdr3_aa: CAWSRDTQNTEAFF
clone_size: once
j_call: TRBJ1-1
d_call: .
v_call: TRBV30

cdr3_nt: TGTGCCAGCAGCGTGAGGGACTATACGTATGAGCAGTACTTC
cdr3_aa: CASSVRDYTYEQYF
clone_size: .
j_call: TRBJ2-7
d_call: TRBD2
v_call: TRBV9

cdr3_nt: TGTGCCAGCAGCTCCCAAGGGGCCTACGAGCAGTACTTC
cdr3_aa: CASSSQGAYEQYF
clone_size: .
j_call: TRBJ2-7
d_call: .
v_call: TRBV7-9

cdr3_nt: TGTGCCAGCAGCTTACCAGGCGTCTACGAGCAGTACTTC
cdr3_aa: CASSLPGVYEQYF
clone_size: .
j_call: TRBJ2-7
d_call: .
v_call: TRBV7-2

cdr3_nt: TGTGCCAGCAGTCGACAGCGGAACACTGAAGCTTTCTTT
cdr3_aa: CASSRQRNTEAFF
clone_size: .
j_call: TRBJ1-1
d_call: .
v_call: TRBV28

cdr3_nt: TGTGCCAGCAGCTTGTCCCAGGCCGGGATCTACGAGCAGTACTTC
cdr3_aa: CASSLSQAGIYEQYF
clone_size: .
j_call: TRBJ2-7
d_call: .
v_call: TRBV5-4

cdr3_nt: TGTGCCAGCAGTTTAATTCCAGGGGAGTATGGCTACACCTTC
cdr3_aa: CASSLIPGEYGYTF
clone_size: .
j_call: TRBJ1-2
d_call: .
v_call: TRBV28

cdr3_nt: TGTGCCAGCAGCGAAGACAGGGTCCACGAGCAGTACTTC
cdr3_aa: CASSEDRVHEQYF
clone_size: .
j_call: TRBJ2-7
d_call: TRBD1
v_call: TRBV13

cdr3_nt: TGTGCCAGCAGACGACTACCCAATGAGCAGTTCTTC
cdr3_aa: CASRRLPNEQFF
clone_size: .
j_call: TRBJ2-1
d_call: .
v_call: TRBV12-3/TRBV12-4

cdr3_nt: TGTGCCAGCAGCCCCAGACCGGGACTAGCGGAGCCGAGCGGTGAGCAGTTCTTC
cdr3_aa: CASSPRPGLAEPSGEQFF
clone_size: .
j_call: TRBJ2-1
d_call: TRBD2
v_call: TRBV3-1/TRBV3-2

cdr3_nt: TGTGCCAGCACCTCCGGGGGGGACAGGGTCACCGGGGAGCTGTTTTTT
cdr3_aa: CASTSGGDRVTGELFF
clone_size: .
j_call: TRBJ2-2
d_call: .
v_call: TRBV27

cdr3_nt: TGTGCCTGGAGTGTATCCACAGGCCCAAATTCACCCCTCCACTTT
cdr3_aa: CAWSVSTGPNSPLHF
clone_size: .
j_call: TRBJ1-6
d_call: .
v_call: TRBV30

cdr3_nt: TGTGCCAGCAGCCAAGGGGAATTGGGAGAGACCCAGTACTTC
cdr3_aa: CASSQGELGETQYF
clone_size: once
j_call: TRBJ2-5
d_call: .
v_call: TRBV7-9

cdr3_nt: TGTGCCAGCAGCTTGGCCTTCGGTACGGGGAACACTGAAGCTTTCTTT
cdr3_aa: CASSLAFGTGNTEAFF
clone_size: .
j_call: TRBJ1-1
d_call: .
v_call: TRBV5-8

cdr3_nt: TGTGCCAGCAGCTTAAGGGCAGTACCAGATACGCAGTATTTT
cdr3_aa: CASSLRAVPDTQYF
clone_size: once
j_call: TRBJ2-3
d_call: .
v_call: TRBV7-3

cdr3_nt: TGTGCCAGCAGCCAGGACAGGCGAAGCACAGATACGCAGTATTTT
cdr3_aa: CASSQDRRSTDTQYF
clone_size: .
j_call: TRBJ2-3
d_call: TRBD1
v_call: TRBV7-9

cdr3_nt: TGTGCCAGCAGCTTAGGGGAGGGTGAGACCCAGTACTTC
cdr3_aa: CASSLGEGETQYF
clone_size: .
j_call: TRBJ2-5
d_call: TRBD2
v_call: TRBV7-2

cdr3_nt: TGTGCCAGCAGTTTAGGTGGTAGGTCAGGCGAGCAGTACTTC
cdr3_aa: CASSLGGRSGEQYF
clone_size: .
j_call: TRBJ2-7
d_call: .
v_call: TRBV27

cdr3_nt: TGTGCCAGCAGCACGGGACAGCCTGGAAACACCATATATTTT
cdr3_aa: CASSTGQPGNTIYF
clone_size: .
j_call: TRBJ1-3
d_call: TRBD1
v_call: TRBV7-2

cdr3_nt: TGTGCCAGCAGCCCCGGGACAGCTAATCAGCCCCAGCATTTT
cdr3_aa: CASSPGTANQPQHF
clone_size: few
j_call: TRBJ1-5
d_call: TRBD1
v_call: TRBV6-5

cdr3_nt: TGTGCCAGCAGTGAATCCTTCGGGTTCGCTGGAAACACCATATATTTT
cdr3_aa: CASSESFGFAGNTIYF
clone_size: .
j_call: TRBJ1-3
d_call: .
v_call: TRBV25-1

cdr3_nt: TGCGCCAGCAGCCAAGGAATTGGGCAGGGTGGCAATCAGCCCCAGCATTTT
cdr3_aa: CASSQGIGQGGNQPQHF
clone_size: .
j_call: TRBJ1-5
d_call: .
v_call: TRBV4-3

cdr3_nt: TGTGCCAGTAGTCCCAATTCCGGGATCGCCGATGAGCAGTTCTTC
cdr3_aa: CASSPNSGIADEQFF
clone_size: .
j_call: TRBJ2-1
d_call: .
v_call: TRBV19

cdr3_nt: TGTGCCAGTAGTTCAAAACAGGACAGGGATAAAAGGTACGAGCAGTACTTC
cdr3_aa: CASSSKQDRDKRYEQYF
clone_size: .
j_call: TRBJ2-7
d_call: TRBD1
v_call: TRBV19

cdr3_nt: TGTGCCAGCAGCACAGGACACAACACTGAAGCTTTCTTT
cdr3_aa: CASSTGHNTEAFF
clone_size: .
j_call: TRBJ1-1
d_call: .
v_call: TRBV7-3

cdr3_nt: TGCGCCAGCAGCCAAGATTTGGGCCACTCTAACTATGGCTACACCTTC
cdr3_aa: CASSQDLGHSNYGYTF
clone_size: .
j_call: TRBJ1-2
d_call: .
v_call: TRBV4-3

cdr3_nt: TGTGCCAGCAGTCCATCGAGGGGGTTCACAGATACGCAGTATTTT
cdr3_aa: CASSPSRGFTDTQYF
clone_size: .
j_call: TRBJ2-3
d_call: .
v_call: TRBV6-6

cdr3_nt: TGCAGCGTTGGGACTAGCGGGCCCACAGATACGCAGTATTTT
cdr3_aa: CSVGTSGPTDTQYF
clone_size: .
j_call: TRBJ2-3
d_call: TRBD2
v_call: TRBV29-1

cdr3_nt: TGTGCCAGCAGCCCGGGGAGGGAGGGAAGCAATCAGCCCCAGCATTTT
cdr3_aa: CASSPGREGSNQPQHF
clone_size: .
j_call: TRBJ1-5
d_call: .
v_call: TRBV3-1/TRBV3-2

cdr3_nt: TGTGCCAGTAGTAACGGCGACAGGGGAAACAATCAGCCCCAGCATTTT
cdr3_aa: CASSNGDRGNNQPQHF
clone_size: .
j_call: TRBJ1-5
d_call: TRBD1
v_call: TRBV19

cdr3_nt: TGTGCCAGTAGTCCCGGGACTAGCGGGAGTACGCAGTATTTT
cdr3_aa: CASSPGTSGSTQYF
clone_size: .
j_call: TRBJ2-3
d_call: TRBD2
v_call: TRBV19

cdr3_nt: TGTGCCAGCAGCTTTTACGACACGAACACTGAAGCTTTCTTT
cdr3_aa: CASSFYDTNTEAFF
clone_size: .
j_call: TRBJ1-1
d_call: .
v_call: TRBV13

cdr3_nt: TGCGCCAGCAAAAACTCCGGGGACACTGAAGCTTTCTTT
cdr3_aa: CASKNSGDTEAFF
clone_size: .
j_call: TRBJ1-1
d_call: .
v_call: TRBV5-1

cdr3_nt: TGTGCCAGCAGCGTAGAAGCGGGATACGAGCAGTACTTC
cdr3_aa: CASSVEAGYEQYF
clone_size: .
j_call: TRBJ2-7
d_call: TRBD2
v_call: TRBV9

cdr3_nt: TGTGCCAGCAGCCCACAGGGACGGTATGGCTACACCTTC
cdr3_aa: CASSPQGRYGYTF
clone_size: .
j_call: TRBJ1-2
d_call: .
v_call: TRBV7-2

cdr3_nt: TGTGCCAGCAGCCCCGGGACAATAAACTATGGCTACACCTTC
cdr3_aa: CASSPGTINYGYTF
clone_size: once
j_call: TRBJ1-2
d_call: .
v_call: TRBV7-2